The clone carrying this T cell receptor (beta chain) appeared many times. Its target is unknown. A single record per CDR3 protein comes from TCRdb applying MiXCR to the 5' RACE reads. Of approximately 65,000 distinct CDR3 sequences in the sample, roughly a tenth were seen once. V was cut by 0 bases and J by 1 base, with 16 bases left in between. The CDR3 totals 17 residues. Per germline, CDR1 LGHNA and CDR2 YSLEER. This specimen comes from a study of early T cells in non-severe SARS-CoV-2 infection. Findings of the study overall: Clonotype matching in VDJdb favored anti-spike CD8 responses and did not capture private and CD4 specificities.

This sequence joins TRBV4-3 and TRBJ2-7; D gene unclear. This TCR was recovered from an adult who was a healthcare worker with PCR-confirmed SARS-CoV-2 infection or an uninfected control (not recorded which). The sample was whole blood. The CDR3 sequence is CASSQDLAGAGSYEQYF. The CDR3, as DNA: TGCGCCAGCAGCCAAGATTTGGCAGGCGCCGGGTCCTACGAGCAGTACTTC.